Listed below are T cell receptor beta chains from one sample, sequenced in a study of blood T cell repertoires in COVID-19. Data came from immunoSEQ multiplex PCR; TCRdb stores just in-frame clones and leaves some out. Seen here are roughly 500,000 clones, over 75% observed once, and the top ten hold 1.8%. Sequencing was carried out using PBMCs or T cells enriched from blood (not recorded which). Receptors originate from a woman in her 40s who had recovered from COVID-19. Each CDR3 is given with its conserved first and last residue. The D gene is left open where the match is weak. Only part of the rows carry a size: once, few, many, or a class if the clone is expanded.

13	.	.	TRBV29-1	TRBJ2-7	TGCAGCGTTGAAGGAACCCCCGGTTCCGAGCAGTACTTC	CSVEGTPGSEQYF
15	.	TRBD2	TRBV5-1	TRBJ2-5	TGCGCCAGCAGCCCAGCGGGAGAAGCCGAAGAGACCCAGTACTTC	CASSPAGEAEETQYF
12	.	.	TRBV6-2/TRBV6-3	TRBJ2-7	TGTGCCAGCAGTTCAGATACCTACGAGCAGTACTTC	CASSSDTYEQYF
12	.	.	TRBV10-1	TRBJ2-5	TGCGCCAGAGCCTATAAGCAAGAGACCCAGTACTTC	CARAYKQETQYF
12	.	.	TRBV15	TRBJ2-7	TGTGCCACCAGCTCCGGGGGTTACGAGCAGTACTTC	CATSSGGYEQYF
13	.	TRBD1	TRBV10-2	TRBJ2-3	TGCGCCAGTCTCGGGACAGCCTCAGATACGCAGTATTTT	CASLGTASDTQYF
17	once	TRBD1	TRBV5-1	TRBJ1-6	TGCGCCAGCAGCCTCGGACAGGGGAATACCTATAATTCACCCCTCCACTTT	CASSLGQGNTYNSPLHF
12	many	.	TRBV2	TRBJ2-1	TGTGCCAGCAGTGCCCGGGATAATGAGCAGTTCTTC	CASSARDNEQFF
16	.	.	TRBV9	TRBJ2-2	TGTGCCAGCAGCGCTATGGTGGGCGCATCCACCGGGGAGCTGTTTTTT	CASSAMVGASTGELFF
16	once	.	TRBV5-1	TRBJ2-5	TGCGCCAGCAGCTTAACCCCGACGGGTGGAGGGGAGACCCAGTACTTC	CASSLTPTGGGETQYF
13	.	.	TRBV18	TRBJ1-1	TGTGCCAGCTCACCAGGGCAGAACACTGAAGCTTTCTTT	CASSPGQNTEAFF
13	.	.	TRBV10-1	TRBJ1-1	TGCGCCAGCAGCGAGATTTTGGACAGTGAAGCTTTCTTT	CASSEILDSEAFF
15	.	.	TRBV5-4	TRBJ2-1	TGTGCCAGCAGCCGGGGAAGGGTGAATCACAATGAGCAGTTCTTC	CASSRGRVNHNEQFF
19	.	TRBD2	TRBV5-6	TRBJ2-7	TGTGCCAGCAGCGCCTTAGCGGGAGGGCCGTTTGTGGTCTCCTACGAGCAGTACTTC	CASSALAGGPFVVSYEQYF
15	.	.	TRBV10-1	TRBJ2-7	TGCGCCAGCAGTGAGTCGGCAGGGCCTTCCTACGAGCAGTACTTC	CASSESAGPSYEQYF
14	once	.	TRBV5-1	TRBJ1-4	TGCGCCAGCAGCTTAGACAGGCTTAATGAAAAACTGTTTTTT	CASSLDRLNEKLFF
18	.	.	TRBV11-3	TRBJ2-7	TGTGCCAGCAGCTTAGAGAGGTATCCTAGCTCCAAGGACTACGAGCAGTACTTC	CASSLERYPSSKDYEQYF
19	.	TRBD1	TRBV5-4	TRBJ1-3	TGTGCCAGCAGCCACCCGGGACAGGGGGCCCAAAGCTCTGGAAACACCATATATTTT	CASSHPGQGAQSSGNTIYF
16	.	.	TRBV21-1	TRBJ2-7	TGTGCCAGCAGCAAATTAGCGGGAGAGGAATCCTACGAGCAGTACTTC	CASSKLAGEESYEQYF
14	few	.	TRBV4-1	TRBJ1-5	TGCGCCAGCAGCCAGACAGGTAGCAATCAGCCCCAGCATTTT	CASSQTGSNQPQHF
14	.	.	TRBV2	TRBJ2-1	TGTGCCAGCAGTGAGCGGTCTGAGTACAATGAGCAGTTCTTC	CASSERSEYNEQFF
21	few	TRBD1	TRBV3-1/TRBV3-2	TRBJ2-6	TGTGCCAGCAGCCACCGGAAACATCGGACAGGGATAAGCTCTGGGGCCAACGTCCTGACTTTC	CASSHRKHRTGISSGANVLTF
11	.	.	TRBV7-6	TRBJ1-1	TGTGCCAGCAGCTCTGCGACTGAAGCTTTCTTT	CASSSATEAFF
13	.	.	TRBV11-3	TRBJ2-7	TGTGCCAGCAGCCTAACCAACGGCTACGAGCAGTACTTC	CASSLTNGYEQYF
12	.	.	TRBV7-2	TRBJ2-1	TGTGCCAGCAGTCCAAGGGGCGATGAGCAGTTCTTC	CASSPRGDEQFF
11	.	.	TRBV2	TRBJ2-3	TGTGCCAGCACCGTCGAGGATACGCAGTATTTT	CASTVEDTQYF
15	.	TRBD2	TRBV29-1	TRBJ2-3	TGCAGCGTTGGACTAAGCGGGACTAGCACAGATACGCAGTATTTT	CSVGLSGTSTDTQYF
13	.	.	TRBV6-1	TRBJ1-2	TGTGCCAGCTCAGGGTTCGGGCTCAATGGCTACACCTTC	CASSGFGLNGYTF
19	.	TRBD2	TRBV15	TRBJ2-3	TGTGCCACCAGCAGAGATCCCCCAGGAGCGGGAGGGAGTACAGATACGCAGTATTTT	CATSRDPPGAGGSTDTQYF
16	.	TRBD1	TRBV4-3	TRBJ2-7	TGCGCCAGCAGCCAAGGCTCGGGGGACAGGGTCTACGAGCAGTACTTC	CASSQGSGDRVYEQYF
14	.	TRBD2	TRBV7-9	TRBJ2-7	TGTGCCAGCAGCCTACTTAGCGGGTACGACGAGCAGTACTTC	CASSLLSGYDEQYF
16	.	TRBD2	TRBV6-2/TRBV6-3	TRBJ2-3	TGTGCCAGCACCCCAGCCGGCGGGAGGGCTGGAGATACGCAGTATTTT	CASTPAGGRAGDTQYF
14	.	.	TRBV20-1	TRBJ2-5	TGCAGTGCTAGTGAAGCATCGTACCAAGAGACCCAGTACTTC	CSASEASYQETQYF
13	.	.	TRBV29-1	TRBJ2-7	TGCAGCGTACTAAGGACGGAGGCCTACGAGCAGTACTTC	CSVLRTEAYEQYF
13	once	.	TRBV11-3	TRBJ1-1	TGTGCCAGCAGCTCAAACAGGAACACTGAAGCTTTCTTT	CASSSNRNTEAFF
16	.	.	TRBV6-2/TRBV6-3	TRBJ1-3	TGTGCCAGCAGTTACTCGGGGCTCTCCTCTGGAAACACCATATATTTT	CASSYSGLSSGNTIYF
14	.	TRBD2	TRBV18	TRBJ2-7	TGTGCCAGCTCACCGGGACTAGCGACCTACGAGCAGTACTTC	CASSPGLATYEQYF
13	.	.	TRBV6-5	TRBJ1-2	TGTGCCAGCAGTTACTCGGCGGGCTATGGCTACACCTTC	CASSYSAGYGYTF
14	few	TRBD1	TRBV5-4	TRBJ2-7	TGTGCCAGCAGCTTGCAAACAGGGGCCTACGAGCAGTACTTC	CASSLQTGAYEQYF
16	.	.	TRBV10-3	TRBJ1-1	TGTGCCATCAGTGTTAGTGGGGCGGCGTTGAACACTGAAGCTTTCTTT	CAISVSGAALNTEAFF
17	.	.	TRBV4-1	TRBJ2-1	TGCGCCAGCAGCCAAGAAAGTGGGCCGGGGTCCTACAATGAGCAGTTCTTC	CASSQESGPGSYNEQFF